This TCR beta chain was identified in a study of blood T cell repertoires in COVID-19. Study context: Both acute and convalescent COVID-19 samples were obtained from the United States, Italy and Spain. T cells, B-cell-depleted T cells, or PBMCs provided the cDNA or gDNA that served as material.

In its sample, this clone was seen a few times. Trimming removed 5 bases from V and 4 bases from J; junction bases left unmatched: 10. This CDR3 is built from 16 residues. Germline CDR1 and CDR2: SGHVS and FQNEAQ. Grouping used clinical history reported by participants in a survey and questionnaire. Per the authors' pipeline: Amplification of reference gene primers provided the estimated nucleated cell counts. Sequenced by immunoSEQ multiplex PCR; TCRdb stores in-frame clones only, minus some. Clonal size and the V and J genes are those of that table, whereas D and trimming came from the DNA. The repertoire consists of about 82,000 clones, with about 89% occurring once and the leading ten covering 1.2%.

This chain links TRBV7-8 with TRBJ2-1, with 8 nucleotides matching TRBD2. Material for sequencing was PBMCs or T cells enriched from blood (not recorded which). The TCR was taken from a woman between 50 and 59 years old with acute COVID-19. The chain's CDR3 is CASSVTGGASYNEQFF. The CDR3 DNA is TGTGCCAGCAGCGTCACGGGAGGGGCGTCATACAATGAGCAGTTCTTC.